This entry concerns a single T cell receptor beta chain. The antigen is unknown. This table comes from immunoSEQ multiplex PCR, and its TCRdb copy is limited to in-frame clones, with some not included. The sample has 150,000 or so clones, about nine tenths seen once. This CDR3 spans 15 amino acids. The trim removed 6 bases at V and 2 bases at J, leaving 7 bases unmatched. From germline, CDR1 is SNHLY and CDR2 FYNNEI. These data are taken from a study of T cell responses to AZD1222 COVID-19 vaccine. Study-wide results and limits: Baseline serostatus was positive in only six AZD1222 recipients. Reports indicate that nearly half of spike-specific TCRs are directed at unmutated variant regions.

This clonotype was obtained from an adult who received the AZD1222 COVID-19 vaccine. This chain links TRBV2 with TRBJ1-3; 7 nucleotides line up with TRBD1. Sample: peripheral blood, taken 28 days after the second AZD1222 dose. DNA of the CDR3: TGTGCCAGCAGACCCGACAGGGTAACTGGAAACACCATATATTTT. Amino acids: CASRPDRVTGNTIYF.